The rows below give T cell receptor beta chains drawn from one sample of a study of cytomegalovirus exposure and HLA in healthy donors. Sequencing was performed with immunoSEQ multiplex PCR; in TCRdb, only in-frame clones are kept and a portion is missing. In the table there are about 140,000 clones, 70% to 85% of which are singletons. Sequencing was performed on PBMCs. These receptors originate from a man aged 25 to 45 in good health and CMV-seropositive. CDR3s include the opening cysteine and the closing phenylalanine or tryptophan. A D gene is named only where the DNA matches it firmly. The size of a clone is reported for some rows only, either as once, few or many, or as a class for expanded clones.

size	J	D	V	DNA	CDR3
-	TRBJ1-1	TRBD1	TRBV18	TGTGCCAGCTCACCAGGACAGGGGGCCATGAACACTGAAGCTTTCTTT	CASSPGQGAMNTEAFF
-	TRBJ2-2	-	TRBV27	-	CASSLERDTGELFF
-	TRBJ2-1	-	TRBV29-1	TGCAGCGTTCTGACAGGTTTCAGCTCCTACAATGAGCAGTTCTTC	CSVLTGFSSYNEQFF
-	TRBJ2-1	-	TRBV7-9	TGTGCCAGCAGCTTAGTCTCGTCTGCGGAGGAGGTCCTCTTC	CASSLVSSAEEVLF
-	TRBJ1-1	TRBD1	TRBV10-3	TGTGCCATCGACTCTCCGGACAGGGCCACTGAAGCTTTCTTT	CAIDSPDRATEAFF
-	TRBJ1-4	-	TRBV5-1	TGCGCCAGCAGCTTATGGGGCCGAAGCGTAAATGAAAAACTGTTTTTT	CASSLWGRSVNEKLFF
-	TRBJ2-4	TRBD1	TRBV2	TGTGCCAGCAGTGAAGAGGGCCAGGGGGCGAACATTCAGTACTTC	CASSEEGQGANIQYF
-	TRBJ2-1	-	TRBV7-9	TGTGCCATGGTGGGGACAACCTACAATGAGCAGTTCTTC	CAMVGTTYNEQFF
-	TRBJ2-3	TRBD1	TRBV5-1	TGCGCCAGCAGCGCAGGACAGGGGGACGCAGATACGCAGTATTTT	CASSAGQGDADTQYF
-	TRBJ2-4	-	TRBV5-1	TGCGCCAGCAGCTTGGCCGAGTCCCTAGCCAAAAACATTCAGTACTTC	CASSLAESLAKNIQYF
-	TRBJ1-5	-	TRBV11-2	TGTGCCAGCAGCTTAGACAGTTTCAATCAGCCCCAGCATTTT	CASSLDSFNQPQHF
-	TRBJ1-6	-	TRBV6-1	TGTGCCAGCAGTGAAGTCGGGATCCTCAATTCACCCCTCCACTTT	CASSEVGILNSPLHF
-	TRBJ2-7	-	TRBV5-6	TGTGCCAGCAGCTTGGACACCTCCTACGAGCAGTACTTC	CASSLDTSYEQYF
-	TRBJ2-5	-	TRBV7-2	TGTGCCAGCAGCTTAGGGGGTCTGGAGAGGGAGCAGTACTTC	CASSLGGLEREQYF
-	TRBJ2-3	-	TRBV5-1	TGCGCCAGCAGCTTACCGACTCGGGATACGCAGTATTTT	CASSLPTRDTQYF
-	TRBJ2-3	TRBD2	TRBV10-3	TGTGCCATCAGTGGGGCGGGGGGGGAAGATACGCAGTATTTT	CAISGAGGEDTQYF
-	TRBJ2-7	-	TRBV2	TGTGCCAGCAGTGAGTCGGGTTTCTCCTACGAGCAGTACTTC	CASSESGFSYEQYF
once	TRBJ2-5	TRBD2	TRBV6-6	TGTGCCGAGACGGGGGGGCTTGACGAGACCCAGTACTTC	CAETGGLDETQYF
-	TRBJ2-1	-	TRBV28	TGTGCCAGCCCCCCGGCCGGTGTAGCGGCCTCGAATGAGCAGTTCTTC	CASPPAGVAASNEQFF
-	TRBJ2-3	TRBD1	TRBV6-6	TGTGCCAGCCAAGAGGGGGCTCGTAGAGATACGCAGTATTTT	CASQEGARRDTQYF
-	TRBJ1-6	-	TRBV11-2	TGTGCCAGCAGCTTTCTAAGGACAGTCAATAATTCACCCCTCCACTTT	CASSFLRTVNNSPLHF
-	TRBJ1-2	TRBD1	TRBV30	TGTGCCTGGAGTGCGCAGGGGGTGGTGGGCTACACCTTC	CAWSAQGVVGYTF
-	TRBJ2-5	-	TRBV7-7	TGTGCCAGCAGCTTAGGTGTAGGCACTGAGGGAGAGACCCAGTACTTC	CASSLGVGTEGETQYF
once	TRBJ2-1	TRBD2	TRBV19	TGTGCCAGTAGTGAGACTAGCGGGTACAATGAGCAGTTCTTC	CASSETSGYNEQFF
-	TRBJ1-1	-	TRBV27	TGTGCCAGCAGTTTAAAGCGGAGGAACACTGAAGCTTTCTTT	CASSLKRRNTEAFF
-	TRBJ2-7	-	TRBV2	TGTGCCAGCAGTGAACAACAGTTCTACGAGCAGTACTTC	CASSEQQFYEQYF
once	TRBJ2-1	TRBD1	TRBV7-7	TGTGCTAGCAGCTTAGCGTACGGACAGGGCTCCTACAATGAGCAGTTCTTC	CASSLAYGQGSYNEQFF
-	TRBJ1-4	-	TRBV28	TGTGCCAGCATGGGAGGGCCCTCTGAAAAACTGTTTTTT	CASMGGPSEKLFF
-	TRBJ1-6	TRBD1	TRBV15	TGTGCCACCAGCAGGGGGGGACAGGGGTCACCCCTCCACTTT	CATSRGGQGSPLHF
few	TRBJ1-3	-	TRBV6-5	TGTGCCAGCAGTTCCCAGGTCTCTGGAAACACCATATATTTT	CASSSQVSGNTIYF
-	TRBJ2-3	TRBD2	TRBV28	TGTGCCAGCAGTTATACGGGAGGGAGAGATACGCAGTATTTT	CASSYTGGRDTQYF